This TCR beta chain appears in the sequencing data of a study of blood T cells in healthy people across ages. Regarding the study as a whole: The study lacked donor CMV status, which possibly confounded expanded clonotype changes. It was held that diversity estimates obtained from one million T cells represented underestimates.

PCR was performed a second time for about 6 to 12 cycles using a sample-barcoded 5' primer and a J-beta primer mix. MiXCR, run by TCRdb on the 5' RACE reads, gives a single entry per CDR3 protein. The sample lists around 1,000,000 distinct CDR3 sequences; 20% to 25% were seen once. The CDR3 loop spans 17 amino acids. CDR1 is SGHRS and CDR2 is YFSETQ in the germline V gene. After removal of 2 bases from V and 5 bases from J, the junction contained 7 bases not matched to a gene. The table lists this clonotype with a few counts. Antigen specificity is unknown. This sample also belongs to another study, concerning T cells of mothers and their children. As reported in that work: Each mother gave over 8 million TCR beta CDR3 reads; each child, several million.

This sequence was found in a girl aged 2-10 years in good health. The V call is TRBV5-1, the J call TRBJ2-7, with 16 bases identical to TRBD2. Source material: blood. For the CDR3, the DNA is TGCGCCAGCAGCTTCGGGACTAGCGGGGGGGCTTGGAACGAGCAGTACTTC. This translates into CASSFGTSGGAWNEQYF. Variable domain in full (rest from reference TRBV5-1 and TRBJ2-7): KAGVTQTPRYLIKTRGQQVTLSCSPISGHRSVSWYQQTPGQGLQFLFEYFSETQRNKGNFPGRFSGRQFSNSRSEMNVSTLELGDSALYLCASSFGTSGGAWNEQYFGPGTRLTVT.